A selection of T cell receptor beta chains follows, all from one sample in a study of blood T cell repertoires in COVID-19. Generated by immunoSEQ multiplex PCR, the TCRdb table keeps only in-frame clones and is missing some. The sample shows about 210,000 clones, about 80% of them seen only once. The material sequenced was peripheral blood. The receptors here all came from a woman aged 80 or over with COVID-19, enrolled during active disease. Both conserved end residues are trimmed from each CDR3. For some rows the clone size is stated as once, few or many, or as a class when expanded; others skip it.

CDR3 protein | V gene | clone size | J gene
ASSYSGQGAGEKLF | TRBV6-5 | . | TRBJ1-4
ATQSTQGDYGYT | TRBV24-1 | . | TRBJ1-2
ASSPPSKGETQY | TRBV11-2 | . | TRBJ2-5
ASGFGAQLYNEQF | TRBV12-5 | . | TRBJ2-1
ASSEANLAEFNTDTQY | TRBV6-1 | . | TRBJ2-3
ATTGGVRVGTEAF | TRBV28 | once | TRBJ1-1
ASIPGGSTNYGYT | TRBV6-5 | . | TRBJ1-2
ASRMNRPSEAF | TRBV6-5 | . | TRBJ1-1
AIKQAGNTIY | TRBV10-3 | . | TRBJ1-3
ASSTGTGGYYGYT | TRBV21-1 | . | TRBJ1-2
ASSPLTGDEQY | TRBV3-1/TRBV3-2 | . | TRBJ2-7
ARTLGGTSGYQETQY | TRBV5-3 | . | TRBJ2-5
ASSFRQTNEQY | TRBV27 | once | TRBJ2-7
ASSRQDSYGYT | TRBV5-5 | . | TRBJ1-2
ASSRSGLDTGELF | TRBV11-1 | . | TRBJ2-2
ASSLRLAGGPPLEQY | TRBV5-1 | . | TRBJ2-7
ASTGDLNTEAF | TRBV2 | few | TRBJ1-1
ASSLNRGLGEKLF | TRBV6-6 | . | TRBJ1-4
ASSPAATGETQY | TRBV11-1 | . | TRBJ2-5
ASSPGLGGTEAF | TRBV18 | once | TRBJ1-1
SVEDETRPAFRY | TRBV29-1 | . | TRBJ2-7
AGTGGGGYT | TRBV6-5 | . | TRBJ1-2
ASSFTGAQGGNQPQH | TRBV7-8 | few | TRBJ1-5
ASRTGGSNTEAF | TRBV6-5 | . | TRBJ1-1
ASSRGLDSNQPQH | TRBV3-1/TRBV3-2 | . | TRBJ1-5
ASSPNEGAYNEQF | TRBV18 | . | TRBJ2-1
ASRPAGTVMGGELF | TRBV5-1 | . | TRBJ2-2